The clone carrying this TCR beta chain showed up just a few times. The data belong to a study of T-cell memory formation after mild COVID-19. The length of the CDR3 is 13 residues. The germline gives CDR1 KGHSH, CDR2 LQKENI. Trimming at V came to 5 bases and at J to 5 bases, leaving 2 bases not matched to a gene. TCRdb passed the 5' RACE reads through MiXCR, listing each CDR3 protein once. The sample contains about 210,000 distinct CDR3 sequences, around 30% of which appear only once. The sequence came from an adult woman who had mild COVID-19 (a few samples of this study predate the infection). Cell type and time point are not known. This chain joins TRBV18 and TRBJ1-5; TRBD1 agrees at 8 bases. Specimen: PBMCs or a T cell subset sorted from them (not recorded which). Here the CDR3 reads CASSTDRDQPQHF. CDR3 in DNA: TGTGCCAGCTCAACGGACAGGGATCAGCCCCAGCATTTT.